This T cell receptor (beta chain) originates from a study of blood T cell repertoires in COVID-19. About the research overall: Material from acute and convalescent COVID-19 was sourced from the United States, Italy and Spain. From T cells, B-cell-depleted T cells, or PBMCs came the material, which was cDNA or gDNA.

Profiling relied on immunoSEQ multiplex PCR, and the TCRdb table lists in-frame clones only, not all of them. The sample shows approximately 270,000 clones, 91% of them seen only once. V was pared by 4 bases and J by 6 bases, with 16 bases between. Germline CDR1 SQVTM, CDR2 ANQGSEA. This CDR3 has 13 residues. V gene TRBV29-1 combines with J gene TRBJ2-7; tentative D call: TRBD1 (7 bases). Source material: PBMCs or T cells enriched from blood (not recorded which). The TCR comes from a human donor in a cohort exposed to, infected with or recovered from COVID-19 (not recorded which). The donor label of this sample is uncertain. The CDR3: CSVVPQGEAEQYF. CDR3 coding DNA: TGCAGCGTTGTCCCGCAGGGGGAGGCCGAGCAGTACTTC.